This T cell receptor (beta chain) was observed in a study of blood T cell repertoires in COVID-19. Study overall: Nucleic acid was either cDNA or gDNA, and it came from T cells, B-cell-depleted T cells, or PBMCs.

Sequencing was performed with immunoSEQ multiplex PCR; in TCRdb, only in-frame clones are kept and a portion is missing. The table shows around 130,000 clones, with approximately 87% occurring only once. The CDR3 sequence is 13 residues long. Germline values: CDR1 LNHDA, CDR2 SQIVND (reference sequence). V shed 5 bases, J shed 10 bases, and the junction held 7 bases outside the gene matches. V usage is TRBV19 and J usage is TRBJ2-1, with 8 bases matching TRBD2. Sequencing was performed on peripheral blood. The clonotype comes from a woman in her fifties or sixties with acute or convalescent COVID-19. The DNA of the CDR3 is TGTGCCAGTAGTCGAGGACTAGCCGGGGAGCAGTTCTTC. Its translation: CASSRGLAGEQFF.